This is a list of T cell receptor beta chains from one sample in a study of shared clonotypes between healthy human individuals. The table came from immunoSEQ multiplex PCR; TCRdb's copy has only in-frame clones and leaves some out. The sample contains over a million clones, about four fifths of which appear only once. The sequenced material came from memory CD4+ T cells from PBMCs. The receptors were gathered from a man in his late teens or twenties in good health. Some clones in this sample may be carry-over from other donors' samples. Each CDR3 is given without its conserved first and last residue.

>TRBJ1-5|TRBV7-1
ASSSKEGQLNQPQH
>TRBJ2-7|TRBV19
ASSSRGAYEQY
>TRBJ2-4|TRBV19
ASSPPGTALAKNIQY
>TRBJ2-7|TRBV4-2
ASSQEAIPYEQY
>TRBJ2-2|TRBV9
ASGGQARLGTGELF
>TRBJ1-1|TRBV2
ASSLGQGEAF
>TRBJ2-6|TRBV5-4
ASSGAGGANVLT
>TRBJ2-3|TRBV10-1
ASAGGTRNTDTQY
>TRBJ2-5|TRBV7-2
ASSLDLARAETQY
>TRBJ2-5|TRBV5-1
ASSYLAGGFLEETQY
>TRBJ2-3|TRBV9
ASSVEEGIADTQY
>TRBJ1-1|TRBV7-2
ASSPRRGQGDTEAF
>TRBJ1-3|TRBV29-1
SVEDRGQSPGNTIY
>TRBJ2-7|TRBV18
ASSPGTGMGEGIYEQY
>TRBJ1-1|TRBV29-1
SVDRGGNTEAF
>TRBJ2-7|TRBV6-1
ASTEGTEPSYEQY
>TRBJ1-1|TRBV5-1
ASSLALAGASTEAF
>TRBJ1-1|TRBV30
ASLFKAHIEAF
>TRBJ1-5|TRBV19
ASSPEGQPQH
>TRBJ2-7|TRBV5-4
ASSLAGTGPYEQY
>TRBJ2-7|TRBV7-2
ASSLDYYEQY
>TRBJ2-1|TRBV6-6
ASTAGSEQF
>.|TRBV30
AWSDGGFYEQY
>TRBJ2-2|TRBV5-4
ASSWGQGTGGLTGELF
>TRBJ1-1|TRBV7-9
ASSTGQGGTEAF
>TRBJ1-5|TRBV28
ASGTGPNQPQH
>TRBJ2-5|TRBV29-1
SVDLGGVETQY
>TRBJ2-2|TRBV10-3
AISEWAGQETGELF
>TRBJ1-2|TRBV27
ASRSHRQMGSGYGYT
>TRBJ2-3|TRBV5-1
ASSLDVRADTQY
>TRBJ2-1|TRBV4-3
ASSRQGGSGRVPYNEQF
>TRBJ2-2|TRBV28
ASSFRGWTGELF
>TRBJ2-6|TRBV5-1
ASSQGQGANVLT
>TRBJ2-5|TRBV30
AWGQRDEQY
>TRBJ1-1|TRBV5-1
ASSTPGNTEAF
>TRBJ2-5|TRBV30
AWSVPGGPETQY
>TRBJ2-7|TRBV4-1
ASSRRDTAYEQY
>TRBJ2-5|TRBV7-3
ASSFNAGGRETQY
>TRBJ2-5|TRBV6-1
ASRTRWETQY
>TRBJ2-7|TRBV7-2
ASSRRDSYEQY
>TRBJ1-1|TRBV4-1
ASSRGTGVNTEAF
>TRBJ2-4|TRBV19
ASSPGGGRGDIQY
>TRBJ1-4|TRBV15
ATSRDPQGDEKLF
>TRBJ2-3|TRBV5-1
ASSLGQGATDTQY
>TRBJ2-7|TRBV5-1
ASSFGLASYEQY